The 11 T cell receptor beta chains below all came from one sample that was sequenced in a study of T cells after yellow fever vaccination. TCRdb independently ran MiXCR on the 5' RACE reads; one entry per CDR3 protein. There are hundreds of thousands of distinct CDR3 sequences in the sample; roughly 17% occur only once, and roughly 17% lies in the top ten. The material sequenced was PBMCs, taken less than 6 days after the first yellow fever vaccination. The source of these receptors is a man younger than 30 who received the YFV17D yellow fever vaccine.

The chain uses TRBV6-2 or TRBV6-3 and TRBJ2-5; D may be TRBD1 (6 bases). Trimming shortened V by 6 bases and J by 5 bases, and 19 bases separated the two germline ends. The germline V gene has CDR1 MNHEY and CDR2 SVGEGT. This CDR3 is built from 15 residues. CDR3 residues: CASSPGQGMVETQYF. As DNA, the CDR3 is TGTGCCAGCAGCCCCGGGCAGGGGATGGTTGAGACCCAGTACTTC.

V gene TRBV4-1 combines with J gene TRBJ2-5; TRBD1 aligns across 7 bases. The V gene's germline CDR1 is MGHRA and CDR2 YSYEKL. The junction had 12 bases not matched to a gene; V was cut back by 4 bases and J by 1 base. The CDR3 is made up of 17 amino acids. The CDR3 nucleotides are TGCGCCAGCAGCCCCCGAGGGAAGGGGGCCGTCCAAGAGACCCAGTACTTC. Amino acids: CASSPRGKGAVQETQYF.

J is TRBJ1-4 and V is TRBV7-8; 9 bases agree with TRBD1. From germline, CDR1 is SGHVS and CDR2 FQNEAQ. Trimming took 5 bases from V and 8 from J; bases not matched to a gene: 12. The CDR3 spans 16 residues. The CDR3 here is CASSQNQGQGREKLFF. The CDR3 DNA reads as TGTGCCAGCAGCCAAAACCAAGGACAGGGGAGGGAAAAACTGTTTTTT.

The chain is built from TRBV5-4 and TRBJ2-1; weak D call: TRBD2 (6 bases). Germline CDR1 and CDR2: SGHNT and YYREEE (reference sequence). This CDR3 spans 13 amino acids. Trimming took 9 bases from V and 7 from J, leaving 17 bases between them. The CDR3 loop reads CAISGGWVNEQFF. CDR3 nucleotides: TGTGCCATTAGCGGAGGGTGGGTTAATGAGCAGTTCTTC.

This clonotype was found once. The chain has TRBV4-3 and TRBJ2-3; D ambiguous. The CDR3 is 14 residues long. CDR1 and CDR2 from the germline V gene are LGHNA and YSLEER. V dropped 3 bases and J dropped 2 bases, with 9 bases sitting between them. The CDR3 nucleotides read TGCGCCAGCAGCCAGTCCGCGTTCACAGATACGCAGTATTTT. Protein product: CASSQSAFTDTQYF.

V is TRBV4-3 and J is TRBJ1-6, with TRBD1 as a possible D gene (6 bases). This CDR3 is built from 15 residues. CDR1 is LGHNA and CDR2 is YSLEER in the germline V gene. Trimming pared 0 bases from V and 6 bases from J, leaving 9 bases between. The CDR3 loop is CASSQDHRVNSPLHF. CDR3 DNA: TGCGCCAGCAGCCAAGATCACAGGGTTAATTCACCCCTCCACTTT.

This chain joins TRBV4-1 and TRBJ1-5, with unresolved D. The CDR3 totals 16 residues. Per the germline V gene, CDR1 is MGHRA and CDR2 is YSYEKL. The germline V and J ends were trimmed by 3 bases and 0 bases, with 12 bases remaining between them. The CDR3 bases are TGCGCCAGCAGCCAGTTTGCGGGGTATAGCAATCAGCCCCAGCATTTT. It encodes CASSQFAGYSNQPQHF.

The chain carries TRBV6-1 and TRBJ1-5; no reliable D call. The CDR3 is 14 residues long. The ends were cut back, 6 bases at V and 2 bases at J, with 11 bases in the middle. The germline gives CDR1 MNHNS, CDR2 SASEGT. Here the CDR3 reads CASRNSLGNQPQHF. The CDR3 DNA sequence: TGTGCCAGCAGGAACAGTTTGGGCAATCAGCCCCAGCATTTT.

This clonotype was counted only a few times. The V gene is TRBV12-3 or TRBV12-4, the J gene TRBJ2-1; 9 bases line up with TRBD1. The CDR3 has 17 amino acids. J was trimmed by 4 bases and V by 6 bases; bases with no gene match: 13. The CDR3, as DNA: TGTGCCAGCAGCCGCTACGACAGGGGGGCCCCATACAATGAGCAGTTCTTC. The encoded protein is CASSRYDRGAPYNEQFF.

This clonotype has more than one count but fewer than ten. The rearrangement uses TRBV6-5 and TRBJ2-5; 10 nucleotides agree with TRBD1. The trim removed 7 bases at V and 7 bases at J, leaving 12 bases unmatched. Looked up from germline, CDR1 is MNHEY and CDR2 is SVGAGI. The CDR3 runs 15 residues. CDR3 amino acids: CASTSGDRGFGTQYF. In DNA form, the CDR3 reads TGTGCCAGCACTTCTGGGGACAGGGGATTTGGGACCCAGTACTTC.

This clonotype has at least ten counts. The gene calls are TRBV9 and TRBJ1-1; D gene ambiguous. Per the germline V gene, CDR1 is SGDLS and CDR2 is YYNGEE. The CDR3 loop spans 13 amino acids. V was shortened by 4 bases and J by 1 base, with 8 bases between the two germline ends. The CDR3 DNA is TGTGCCAGCAGCCCCCGGGCGAACACTGAAGCTTTCTTT. Translation gives CASSPRANTEAFF.